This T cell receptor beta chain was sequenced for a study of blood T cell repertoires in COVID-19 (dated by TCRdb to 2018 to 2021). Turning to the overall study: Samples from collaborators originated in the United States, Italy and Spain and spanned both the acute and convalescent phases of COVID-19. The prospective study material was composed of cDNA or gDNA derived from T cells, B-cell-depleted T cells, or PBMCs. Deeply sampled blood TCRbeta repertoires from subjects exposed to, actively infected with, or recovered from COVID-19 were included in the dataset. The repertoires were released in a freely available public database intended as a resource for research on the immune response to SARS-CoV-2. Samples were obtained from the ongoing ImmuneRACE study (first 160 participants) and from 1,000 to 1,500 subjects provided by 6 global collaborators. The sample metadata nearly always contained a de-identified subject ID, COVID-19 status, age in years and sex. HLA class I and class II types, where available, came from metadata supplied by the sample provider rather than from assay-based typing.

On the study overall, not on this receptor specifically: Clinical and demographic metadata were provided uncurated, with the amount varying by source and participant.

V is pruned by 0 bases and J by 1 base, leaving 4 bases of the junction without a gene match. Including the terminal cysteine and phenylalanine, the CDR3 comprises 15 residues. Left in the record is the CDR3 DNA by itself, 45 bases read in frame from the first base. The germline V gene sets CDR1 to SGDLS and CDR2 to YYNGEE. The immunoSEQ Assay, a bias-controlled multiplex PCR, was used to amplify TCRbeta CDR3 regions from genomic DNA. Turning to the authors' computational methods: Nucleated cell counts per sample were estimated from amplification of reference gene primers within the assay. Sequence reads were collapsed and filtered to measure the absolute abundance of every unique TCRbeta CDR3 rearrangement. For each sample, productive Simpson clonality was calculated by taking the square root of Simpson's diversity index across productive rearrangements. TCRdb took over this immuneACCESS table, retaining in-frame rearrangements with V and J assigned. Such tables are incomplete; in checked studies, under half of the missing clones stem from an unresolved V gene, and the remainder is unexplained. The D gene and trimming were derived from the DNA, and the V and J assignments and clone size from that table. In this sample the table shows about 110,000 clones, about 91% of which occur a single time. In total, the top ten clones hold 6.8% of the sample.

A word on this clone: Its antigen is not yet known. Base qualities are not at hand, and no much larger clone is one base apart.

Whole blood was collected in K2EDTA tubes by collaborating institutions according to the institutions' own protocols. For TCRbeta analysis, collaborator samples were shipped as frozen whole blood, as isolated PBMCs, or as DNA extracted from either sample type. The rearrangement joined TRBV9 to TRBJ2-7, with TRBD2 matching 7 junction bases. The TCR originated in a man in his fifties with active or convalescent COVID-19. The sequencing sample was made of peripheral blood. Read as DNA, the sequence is TGTGCCAGCAGCGTAGGGGTTAGCGGGTCCTACGAGCAGTACTTC. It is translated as CASSVGVSGSYEQYF. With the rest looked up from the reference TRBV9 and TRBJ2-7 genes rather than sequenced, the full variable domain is DSGVTQTPKHLITATGQRVTLRCSPRSGDLSVYWYQQSLDQGLQFLIQYYNGEERAKGNILERFSAQQFPDLHSELNLSSLELGDSALYFCASSVGVSGSYEQYFGPGTRLTVT.